The entry that follows covers one T cell receptor beta chain sequence. The data belong to a study of T cells in Graves' hyperthyroidism and ophthalmopathy. Exclusions: uncontrolled infection, other autoimmune disease, pregnancy, lactation. Diagnoses were established using clinical symptoms, serum thyroxine and TRAb, thyroid ultrasound and orbital computed tomography. CDR1 and CDR2 from the germline V gene are SNHLY and FYNNEI. Trimming pared 7 bases from V and 3 bases from J, leaving 16 bases between. The CDR3 contains 14 residues. Researchers amplified the TCR beta CDR3 regions from RNA transcripts. First-round RT-PCR of the TCR CDR3 relied on the HTBI primer set. TCRdb ran MiXCR on the multiplex PCR reads and lists one entry per CDR3 protein. Of about 560,000 distinct CDR3 sequences listed, 16% are singletons.

Sequencing was done on a sample of blood. The rearrangement joins TRBV2 to TRBJ2-7; possibly TRBD1 or TRBD2 for D (5 bases each). The receptor was isolated from a woman aged 18-29 years with Graves' hyperthyroidism. CDR3 residues: CASKGWGNGYEQYF. CDR3 bases: TGTGCCAGCAAGGGTTGGGGGAACGGCTACGAGCAGTACTTC.